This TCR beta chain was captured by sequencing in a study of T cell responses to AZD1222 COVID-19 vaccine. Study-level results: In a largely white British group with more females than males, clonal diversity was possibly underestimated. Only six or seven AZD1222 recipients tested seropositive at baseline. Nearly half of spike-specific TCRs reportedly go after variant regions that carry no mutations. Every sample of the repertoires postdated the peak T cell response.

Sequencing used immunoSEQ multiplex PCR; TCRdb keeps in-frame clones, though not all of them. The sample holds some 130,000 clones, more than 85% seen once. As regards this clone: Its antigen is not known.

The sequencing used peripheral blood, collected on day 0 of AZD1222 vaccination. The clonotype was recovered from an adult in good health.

This chain's CDR3 is CASQGTSGSYEQYF. The CDR3 bases are TGTGCCAGTCAAGGGACTAGCGGTTCCTACGAGCAGTACTTC. The V call is TRBV6-6, the J call TRBJ2-7; 11 bases map to TRBD2. V gave up 9 bases and J gave up 1 base; unmatched junction bases: 5. The CDR3 runs to 14 residues. From germline, CDR1 is MNHNY and CDR2 SVGAGI (reference sequence).